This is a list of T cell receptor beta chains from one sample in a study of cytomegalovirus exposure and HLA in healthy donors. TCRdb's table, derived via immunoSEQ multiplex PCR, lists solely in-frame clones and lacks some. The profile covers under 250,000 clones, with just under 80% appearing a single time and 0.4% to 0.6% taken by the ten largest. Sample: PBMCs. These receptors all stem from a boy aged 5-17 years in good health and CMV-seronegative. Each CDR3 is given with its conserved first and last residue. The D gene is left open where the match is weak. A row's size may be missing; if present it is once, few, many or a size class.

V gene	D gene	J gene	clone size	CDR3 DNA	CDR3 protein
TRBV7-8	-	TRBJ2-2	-	TGTGCCAGCAGCTTAGCGACACCGAACACCGGGGAGCTGTTTTTT	CASSLATPNTGELFF
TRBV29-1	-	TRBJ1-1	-	TGCAGCGTTGATGTGAAGGGGTCCGCTGAAGCTTTCTTT	CSVDVKGSAEAFF
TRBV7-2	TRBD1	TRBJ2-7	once	TGTGCCAGCAGCTGGACAGGGGGATTGGAATACGAGCAGTACTTC	CASSWTGGLEYEQYF
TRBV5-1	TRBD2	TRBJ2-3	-	TGCGCCAGCAGCTTCACGGGGGGGGAGGATACGCAGTATTTT	CASSFTGGEDTQYF
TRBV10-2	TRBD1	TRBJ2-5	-	TGCGCCAGCAGCTTATCCGGGACAGGGTTGCAAGAGACCCAGTACTTC	CASSLSGTGLQETQYF
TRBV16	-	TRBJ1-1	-	TGTGCCAGCAGCAGAGGCAGGGTCATGAACACTGAAGCTTTCTTT	CASSRGRVMNTEAFF
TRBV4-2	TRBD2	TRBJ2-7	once	TGTGCCAGCAGGGGGACTAGCGGCAGAGGCGACTACGAGCAGTACTTC	CASRGTSGRGDYEQYF
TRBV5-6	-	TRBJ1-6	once	TGTGCCAGCAGCCCGGACAGTAATTCACCCCTCCACTTT	CASSPDSNSPLHF
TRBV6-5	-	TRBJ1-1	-	TGTGCCAGCAGTTACACCAGGGATCTTTCCACTGAAGCTTTCTTT	CASSYTRDLSTEAFF
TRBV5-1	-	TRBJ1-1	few	TGCGCCAGCAGCCAAACTCAGGGGCCACCTGAAGCTTTCTTT	CASSQTQGPPEAFF
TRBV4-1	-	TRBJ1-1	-	TGCGCCAGCAGCCCCAGAGGCACTGAAGCTTTCTTT	CASSPRGTEAFF
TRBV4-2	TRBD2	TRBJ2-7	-	TGTGCCAGCAGCCTCGGACTAGGTCCTTCCTACGAGCAGTACTTC	CASSLGLGPSYEQYF
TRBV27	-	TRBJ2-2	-	TGTGCCAGCAGTTTATTTTGGCAGGGAGGTGCGGACACCGGGGAGCTGTTTTTT	CASSLFWQGGADTGELFF
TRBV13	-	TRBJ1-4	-	TGTGCCAGCAGCTTAGTTGGAGGGCTTAATGAAAAACTGTTTTTT	CASSLVGGLNEKLFF
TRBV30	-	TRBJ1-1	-	TGTGCCGGACGGAGGGCAGGATGGAGCACTGAAGCTTTCTTT	CAGRRAGWSTEAFF
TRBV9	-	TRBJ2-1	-	TGTGCCAGCAGCCCTAGTAGCTCCTACAATGAGCAGTTCTTC	CASSPSSSYNEQFF
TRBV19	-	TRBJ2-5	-	TGTGCCAGTAGGGGGGCCTGGAGGGAGACCCAGTACTTC	CASRGAWRETQYF
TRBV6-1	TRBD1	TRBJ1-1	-	TGTGCCAGCAGGGTGGACAGGGCCACTGAAGCTTTCTTT	CASRVDRATEAFF
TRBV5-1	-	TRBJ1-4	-	TGCGCCAGCAGCTCGTACGTTCTCTCTCTCGGGGCTAATGAAAAACTGTTTTTT	CASSSYVLSLGANEKLFF
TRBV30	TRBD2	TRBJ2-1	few	TGTGCCTGGAGCAGACTAGCGGGGGTCTACAATGAGCAGTTCTTC	CAWSRLAGVYNEQFF
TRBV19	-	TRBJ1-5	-	TGTGCCAGTAGTTCCGGGGGGGCGCCCAATCAGCCCCAGCATTTT	CASSSGGAPNQPQHF
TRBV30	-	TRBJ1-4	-	TGTGCCTGGAGTGTACCCGGGTATAATGAAAAACTGTTTTTT	CAWSVPGYNEKLFF
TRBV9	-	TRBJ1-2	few	TGTGCCAGCAGCGTAGAGCCCCAGGGCTATGGCTACACCTTC	CASSVEPQGYGYTF
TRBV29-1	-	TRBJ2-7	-	TGCAGCGTTTTCGACAGGCTCTACTCCTACGAGCAGTACTTC	CSVFDRLYSYEQYF
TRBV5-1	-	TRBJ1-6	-	TGCGCCAGCAGCTTAGACAGCCCGCCTAATTCACCCCTCCACTTT	CASSLDSPPNSPLHF
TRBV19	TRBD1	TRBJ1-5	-	TGTGCCAGTAGTCCCTACCGACAGGGGAGCAATCAGCCCCAGCATTTT	CASSPYRQGSNQPQHF
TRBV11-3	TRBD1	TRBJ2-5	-	TGTGCCAGCAGCTTAGCCACAGGGGGAGAGACCCAGTACTTC	CASSLATGGETQYF
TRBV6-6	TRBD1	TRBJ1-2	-	TGTGCCAGCAGAGATTGGGACAGGGAAGACTATGGCTACACCTTC	CASRDWDREDYGYTF
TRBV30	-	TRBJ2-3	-	TGTGCCTGGAGAGTGTATCCAGGAGGGCAGTATTTT	CAWRVYPGGQYF
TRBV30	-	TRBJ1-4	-	TGTGCCTGGATCAGGAGGGTGGCTAATGAAAAACTGTTTTTT	CAWIRRVANEKLFF
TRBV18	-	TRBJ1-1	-	TGTGCCAGCTCACCACCAAGGGGCCGCACTGAAGCTTTCTTT	CASSPPRGRTEAFF
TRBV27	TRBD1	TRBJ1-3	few	TGTGCCAGCAGTAAATACCAGGGGGCGCAAGTTTTTTCTGGAAACACCATATATTTT	CASSKYQGAQVFSGNTIYF
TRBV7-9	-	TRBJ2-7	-	TGTTCCAGCAGCTCGTATCGGGACACTAACTACGAGCAGTACTTC	CSSSSYRDTNYEQYF
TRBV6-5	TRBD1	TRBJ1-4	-	TGTGCCAGCAGTTATCAGGGGGGAGGTGAAAAACTGTTTTTT	CASSYQGGGEKLFF
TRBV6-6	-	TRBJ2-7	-	TGTGCCAGCAGTTACCCATCCGGGTCTTACGAGCAGTACTTC	CASSYPSGSYEQYF
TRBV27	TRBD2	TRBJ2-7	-	TGTGCCAGCACCCTTAGCGGGAGTACGGGCGAGCAGTACTTC	CASTLSGSTGEQYF
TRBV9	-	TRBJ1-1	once	TGTGCCAGCAGCGCCGGACACACGAACACTGAAGCTTTCTTT	CASSAGHTNTEAFF